The TCR beta chain described here comes from a study of radiotherapy plus CTLA-4 blockade in lung cancer. Generated by immunoSEQ multiplex PCR, the TCRdb table keeps only in-frame clones and is missing some. The profile shows 55,000 to 85,000 clones, roughly three quarters of them singletons. Sequencing used peripheral blood, obtained from a patient treated with radiotherapy plus ipilimumab. The sequence came from a human donor with non-small cell lung cancer whose response to radiotherapy plus ipilimumab could not be evaluated. Some clones in this sample may be carry-over from other donors' samples.

The CDR3 is CASAYGQLQETQYF. The CDR3 DNA reads as TGTGCCAGCGCCTATGGACAGCTCCAAGAGACCCAGTACTTC. V gene TRBV7-6 combines with J gene TRBJ2-5, with D tentatively TRBD1 (6 bases). In germline, CDR1 is SGHVS, CDR2 FNYEAQ. The CDR3 runs 14 residues. V was shortened by 8 bases and J by 1 base, with 14 bases between the two germline ends.